Listed here are 22 T cell receptor beta chains from one sample, sequenced in a study of long-term antiretroviral therapy in people with HIV. Assay version v3.0 of immunoSEQ was used, and it was run at survey level. Using immunoSEQ multiplex PCR, the repertoire was profiled, and TCRdb retains in-frame clones only, with some absent. The sample lists about 21,000 clones; about 80% were seen once. Sequences were derived from unsorted PBMCs, sampled 4.1 years after starting antiretroviral therapy. All receptors come from a woman aged 40 to 50 with HIV.

This chain uses TRBV6-1 with TRBJ2-7, with a tentative D call TRBD2 (6 bases). The V and J ends lost 3 bases and 0 bases respectively, with 21 bases between them. This CDR3 is built from 18 residues. Germline CDR1 reads MNHNS; CDR2 reads SASEGT. The CDR3 DNA sequence: TGTGCCAGCAGTGAGCCGACCGGGACTCCGGAGAGCTCCTACGAGCAGTACTTC. Protein sequence: CASSEPTGTPESSYEQYF.

This clone was observed a handful of times. The rearrangement uses TRBV5-8 and TRBJ1-1; 7 bases align to TRBD1. The CDR3 length is 14 residues. Germline trimming cut 0 bases from V and 6 bases from J; bases unmatched to any gene: 5. Germline V gene sequence: CDR1 SGHTS, CDR2 YDEGEE. DNA for the CDR3: TGTGCCAGCAGCTTGGGACAGGGATGGGCTGAAGCTTTCTTT. Amino acids: CASSLGQGWAEAFF.

The chain employs TRBV11-2 and TRBJ2-7; weak D call: TRBD1 (6 bases). The CDR3 runs 13 residues. Trimming took 6 bases from V and 5 from J, leaving 14 bases between them. CDR1 is SGHAT, CDR2 FQNNGV, per germline. CDR3 bases: TGTGCCAGCAGAGGGGGAATGGGTGACGAGCAGTACTTC. It is translated as CASRGGMGDEQYF. Full variable domain (remainder filled in from reference TRBV11-2 and TRBJ2-7): EAGVAQSPRYKIIEKRQSVAFWCNPISGHATLYWYQQILGQGPKLLIQFQNNGVVDDSQLPKDRFSAERLKGVDSTLKIQPAKLEDSAVYLCASRGGMGDEQYFGPGTRLTVT.

CDR3 loop: CAWRLGTSGFEQYF. DNA for the CDR3: TGTGCCTGGAGGTTGGGGACTAGCGGGTTCGAGCAGTACTTC. The V and J genes are TRBV30 and TRBJ2-7; TRBD2 agrees at 12 bases. The ends lost 3 bases at V and 6 bases at J; junction bases unmatched: 6. There are 14 residues in the CDR3. The germline V gene has CDR1 GTSNPN and CDR2 SVGIG (reference sequence).

This clone was observed a handful of times. V is TRBV7-6 and J is TRBJ1-4, with TRBD1 matching over 7 bases. With 5 bases clipped from V and 5 bases from J, the junction kept 11 bases outside the gene matches. The CDR3 length is 16 residues. Germline V CDR1 and CDR2: SGHVS, FNYEAQ. CDR3: CASSPRTGLSNEKLFF. CDR3 coding DNA: TGTGCCAGCAGCCCAAGGACAGGCCTAAGCAATGAAAAACTGTTTTTT.

The chain uses TRBV10-1 and TRBJ2-2, with TRBD1 matching over 8 bases. The CDR3 is 13 amino acids. CDR1 and CDR2 from the germline V gene are WNHNN and SYGVQD (reference sequence). J lost 5 bases, V lost 10 bases, and 6 bases had no gene match. CDR3 residues: CATGTGVTGELFF. The DNA for the CDR3 is TGCGCCACCGGGACAGGAGTAACCGGGGAGCTGTTTTTT.

The V and J genes are TRBV4-3 and TRBJ2-7, with D possibly matching TRBD1 (5 bases). The CDR3 sequence is 14 residues long. Germline loops: CDR1 LGHNA, CDR2 YSLEER. Trimming stripped 0 bases from V and 12 bases from J, with 18 bases between. The CDR3 DNA reads as TGCGCCAGCAGCCAAGATCTGGGCGGTGGCCAGGGGTACTTC. Encoded protein: CASSQDLGGGQGYF.

This clone was seen only once. V is TRBV5-6 and J is TRBJ2-5; TRBD2 aligns across 7 bases. The CDR3 runs 15 residues. The V and J ends lost 0 bases and 4 bases, in that order; junction bases with no gene match: 6. Germline CDR1 and CDR2: SGHDT and YYEEEE. The CDR3 nucleotides are TGTGCCAGCAGCTTGGAGGGTCCGGGGGGAGAGACCCAGTACTTC. This codes for CASSLEGPGGETQYF.

V is TRBV9 and J is TRBJ1-1; D gene unclear. Germline loops: CDR1 SGDLS, CDR2 YYNGEE. V lost 4 bases, J lost 1 base, and 5 bases lay in between. The CDR3 runs to 12 residues. CDR3 loop: CASSQGNTEAFF. The CDR3, as DNA: TGTGCCAGCAGCCAAGGGAACACTGAAGCTTTCTTT.

This chain connects TRBV25-1 to TRBJ2-7; D is perhaps TRBD1 (6 bases). The CDR3 has 14 residues. Germline V CDR1 and CDR2: MGHDK, SYGVNS. Trimming cost V 3 bases and J 6 bases, with 15 bases left between them. This chain's CDR3 is CASSDPRTAFEQYF. CDR3 nucleotide sequence: TGTGCCAGCAGTGACCCTCGGACAGCCTTCGAGCAGTACTTC.

The chain carries TRBV27 and TRBJ2-7; 7 bases fit TRBD2. The junction had 8 bases not matched to a gene; V was cut back by 6 bases and J by 3 bases. Germline CDR1 and CDR2: MNHEY and SMNVEV (reference sequence). CDR3 length equals 14 residues. CDR3 sequence reads: CASSQNRDYYEQYF. The CDR3 nucleotides read TGTGCCAGCAGCCAAAACCGGGACTACTACGAGCAGTACTTC.

The chain employs TRBV13 and TRBJ2-3, with TRBD2 matching 8 bases. CDR1 is PRHDT, CDR2 FYEKMQ, per germline (reference sequence). J gave up 2 bases and V 6 bases, and 10 bases lay outside the gene matches. This CDR3 spans 16 amino acids. The CDR3 is CASSSPGAGATDTQYF. In nucleotides, the CDR3 is TGTGCCAGCAGTTCCCCCGGAGCGGGGGCCACAGATACGCAGTATTTT. Full variable domain (remainder filled in from reference TRBV13 and TRBJ2-3): AAGVIQSPRHLIKEKRETATLKCYPIPRHDTVYWYQQGPGQDPQFLISFYEKMQSDKGSIPDRFSAQQFSDYHSELNMSSLELGDSALYFCASSSPGAGATDTQYFGPGTRLTVL.

The chain employs TRBV10-3 and TRBJ2-7, with 11 bases fitting TRBD1. The ends lost 3 bases at V and 2 bases at J; junction bases unmatched: 6. Germline lookup yields CDR1 ENHRY and CDR2 SYGVKD. The CDR3 is 16 amino acids. CDR3: CAISESGTGGTYEQYF. DNA of the CDR3: TGTGCCATCAGTGAATCGGGGACAGGGGGGACCTACGAGCAGTACTTC.

J is TRBJ2-1 and V is TRBV19; 8 bases line up with TRBD1. The CDR3 spans 14 residues. CDR1 and CDR2 from the germline V gene are LNHDA and SQIVND (reference sequence). V gave up 5 bases and J gave up 7 bases; unmatched junction bases: 7. CDR3 amino acids: CASSVRGLGNEQFF. CDR3 nucleotide sequence: TGTGCCAGTAGTGTCAGGGGGCTCGGGAATGAGCAGTTCTTC.

The chain recombines TRBV10-2 with TRBJ1-1, with D perhaps matching TRBD1 (5 bases). Germline loops: CDR1 WSHSY, CDR2 SAAADI. V was pared by 7 bases and J by 7 bases, with 22 bases between. This CDR3 comprises 15 residues. The CDR3 DNA follows: TGCGCCAGCAACCCCGGGGCTGGCCAGAGGAGTGAAGCTTTCTTT. Translation: CASNPGAGQRSEAFF.

This chain links TRBV2 with TRBJ2-7, with 7 bases fitting TRBD2. CDR3 length equals 17 residues. In germline, CDR1 is SNHLY, CDR2 FYNNEI. The V and J ends lost 3 bases and 2 bases, in that order; junction bases with no gene match: 13. CDR3 sequence reads: CASSESTLADATYEQYF. CDR3 coding DNA: TGTGCCAGCAGTGAGTCCACCCTAGCGGACGCTACCTACGAGCAGTACTTC.

The CDR3 is CASSYTPYGYTF. The CDR3 region has the DNA TGTGCCAGCAGTTATACCCCCTATGGCTACACCTTC. The chain carries TRBV6-5 and TRBJ1-2; D is unresolved. CDR1 MNHEY and CDR2 SVGAGI come from the germline V gene. The CDR3 contains 12 residues. Trimming took 3 bases from V and 4 from J, leaving 6 bases between them.

The rearrangement joins TRBV27 to TRBJ1-2; D unclear. Trimming took off 5 bases at V and 1 base at J, with 11 bases between the two ends. Germline V gene data show CDR1 as MNHEY and CDR2 as SMNVEV (reference sequence). This CDR3 spans 14 amino acids. CDR3 nucleotide sequence: TGTGCCAGCAGTCCCTCATCACTTAACTATGGCTACACCTTC. As protein: CASSPSSLNYGYTF.

By its share, this clone is medium-sized. The rearrangement joins TRBV18 to TRBJ1-2, with 8 bases lining up with TRBD1. The CDR3 has 15 residues. CDR1 KGHSH and CDR2 LQKENI come from the germline V gene. After removal of 6 bases from V and 4 bases from J, the junction contained 10 bases not matched to a gene. Here the CDR3 DNA reads TGTGCCAGCTCGTTCATGACAGGGGACACCTATGGCTACACCTTC. Its translation is CASSFMTGDTYGYTF.

The chain links TRBV6-5 to TRBJ2-5; weak D call: TRBD2 (5 bases). CDR3 size: 15 residues. V shed 4 bases and J shed 5 bases, with 17 bases lying between them. Per germline, CDR1 MNHEY and CDR2 SVGAGI. This CDR3 reads CASSFSSGRMETQYF. CDR3 DNA: TGTGCCAGCAGTTTTTCCAGCGGAAGGATGGAGACCCAGTACTTC.

The V call is TRBV6-5, the J call TRBJ1-2, with D tentatively TRBD1 (5 bases). V lost 4 bases and J lost 4, with 13 bases in between. The germline CDR1 and CDR2 sequences are MNHEY and SVGAGI. The CDR3 totals 14 residues. CDR3 nucleotides: TGTGCCAGCAGTTTGATGGGTGGGGGCTATGGCTACACCTTC. This translates into CASSLMGGGYGYTF.

The rearrangement uses TRBV5-4 and TRBJ1-1; no firm D call. The V end lost 3 bases, the J end lost 1 base, and 16 bases lay between the germline ends. In germline, CDR1 is SGHNT, CDR2 YYREEE (reference sequence). This CDR3 region has 16 residues. In DNA, the CDR3 is TGTGCCAGCAGCTCGCGGGAATCTCGGCGGAACACTGAAGCTTTCTTT. Amino acid sequence: CASSSRESRRNTEAFF.